This TCR beta chain is from a study of cytomegalovirus exposure and HLA in healthy donors (dated by TCRdb to about 2017). Some background on the complete study: According to a later analysis, the roughly 120 validation repertoires were produced on the same platform as the 666 repertoires of the first cohort. The study aimed to test whether cataloging public T cell receptors could reveal signatures of past pathogen exposure. Along with the approximately 670-subject first cohort, a separate validation cohort of over 90 different subjects was used. To predict cytomegalovirus infection status, the study combined high-throughput TCR immunosequencing, statistical association of individual TCRs with disease status, and machine learning.

Donors formed part of the validation cohort, which comprised over a hundred subjects and was distinct from the first cohort of under 800 subjects. Library generation was performed with the immunoSEQ multiplex PCR assay. The study's own analysis went as follows. A statistical classification framework was developed to diagnose cytomegalovirus status using the catalog of TCR beta chain sequences. TCRdb re-hosts the immuneACCESS table, in-frame sequences only. Its copies lack some clones; in the studies checked, an unresolved V gene accounts for under half of them, and the cause for the rest is not known. Clone size and the V and J calls come from that table; the DNA yielded D and trimming. Across this sample there are under 80,000 clones, with roughly 95% seen only once. Jointly, the top ten make up approximately 3.3% of the sample. From a lookup of the germline V gene, CDR1 and CDR2 are SQVTM and ANQGSEA. Its CDR3 holds 14 amino acids, cysteine through phenylalanine. Solely the CDR3 DNA is kept, with 42 bases framed from the first base. The V end gives up 1 base and the J end 5 bases, leaving 4 bases in the junction not matched to a gene.

General conclusions and limits of the study: A few of the identified cytomegalovirus-associated TCR beta chains were confirmed in vitro to be specific for cytomegalovirus antigens. The classifier was reported to diagnose cytomegalovirus status with high specificity and sensitivity in both the original and validation cohorts. A later analysis lacked HLA typing for the validation cohort, so it scored co-occurrence in that cohort across all 110 or so repertoires. A later analysis found that TCRs clustered in the first cohort also tended to co-occur in the 95 to 150 validation repertoires, with 90% to 95% of cluster scores above 0. According to the authors, the approach could potentially be generalized to other disease states and immunological phenotypes. Most TCR sequences were observed very rarely across donors, whereas some public TCRs were present in many individuals. The study listed 150 to 200 TCR beta chains as associated with cytomegalovirus.

For this clone: It lacks a known antigen. No base-level quality is on record; no much larger clone is a single base apart.

The origin of this receptor is a woman younger than 30 in good health and CMV-seropositive. This chain is built from TRBV29-1 and TRBJ1-1; TRBD1 aligns with 10 central bases. Sequencing used PBMCs. The CDR3 amino acid sequence is: CSVEGQGAITEAFF. The nucleotide sequence reads as follows: TGCAGCGTTGAAGGACAGGGGGCGATTACTGAAGCTTTCTTT.